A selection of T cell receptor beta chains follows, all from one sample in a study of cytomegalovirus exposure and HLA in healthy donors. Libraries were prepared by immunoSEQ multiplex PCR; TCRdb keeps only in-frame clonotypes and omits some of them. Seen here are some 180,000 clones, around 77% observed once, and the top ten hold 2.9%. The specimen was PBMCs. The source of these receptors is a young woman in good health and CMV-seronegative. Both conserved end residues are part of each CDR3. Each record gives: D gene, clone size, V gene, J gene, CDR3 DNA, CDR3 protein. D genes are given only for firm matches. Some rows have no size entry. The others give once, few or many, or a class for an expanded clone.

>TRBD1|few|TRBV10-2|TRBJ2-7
TGCGCCAGCAGTGCCCATCCCGGACAGGGGACTCCCTACGAGCAGTACTTC
CASSAHPGQGTPYEQYF
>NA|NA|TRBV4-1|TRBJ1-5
TGCGCCAGCAGCCAAGGAGTATATCAGCCCCAGCATTTT
CASSQGVYQPQHF
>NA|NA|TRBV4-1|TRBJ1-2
TGCGCCAGCAGCCAGGAGGAGCATAACTATGGCTACACCTTC
CASSQEEHNYGYTF
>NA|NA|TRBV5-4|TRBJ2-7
TGTGCCAGCAGCTTGATGTTAGCCGAGCAGTACTTC
CASSLMLAEQYF
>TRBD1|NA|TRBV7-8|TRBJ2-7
TGTGCCAGCAGCCTTATGGGGACAGCCTCCTACGAGCAGTACTTC
CASSLMGTASYEQYF
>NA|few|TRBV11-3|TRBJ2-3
TGTGCCAGCAGCTTAGCCCAGGGGCCAGATACGCAGTATTTT
CASSLAQGPDTQYF
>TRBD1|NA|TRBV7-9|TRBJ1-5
TGTGCCAGCAGCAAGACGGGACAGTCATTTCAGCCCCAGCATTTT
CASSKTGQSFQPQHF
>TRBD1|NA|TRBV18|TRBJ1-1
TGTGCCAGCTCATCACGGACAGGTAACCCAGAAGCTTTCTTT
CASSSRTGNPEAFF
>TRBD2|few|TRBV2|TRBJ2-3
TGTGCCAGCAGTGCTGAACTAGCGGGAGGGCCTTCCCGAGATACGCAGTATTTT
CASSAELAGGPSRDTQYF
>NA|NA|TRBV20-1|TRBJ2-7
TGCAGTGCTTCGAGGGCGTACGAGCAGTACTTC
CSASRAYEQYF
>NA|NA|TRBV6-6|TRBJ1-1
TGTGCCAGCAGTTACACCTCATACGGGAACACTGAAGCTTTCTTT
CASSYTSYGNTEAFF
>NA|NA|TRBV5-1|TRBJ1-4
TGCGCCAGCAGCTTGGGGACAGCCGAAATTGAAAAACTGTTTTTT
CASSLGTAEIEKLFF
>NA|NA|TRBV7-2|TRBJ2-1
TGTGCCAGCAGCTTATCCCCCCTAGTCCAACTTGAGCAGTTCTTC
CASSLSPLVQLEQFF
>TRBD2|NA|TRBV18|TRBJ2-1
TGTGCCAGCTCCCCCCTAGCGGGGGGGCCGGGTGGAGAGCAGTTCTTC
CASSPLAGGPGGEQFF
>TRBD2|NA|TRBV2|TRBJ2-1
TGTGCCAGCAGTGACCGACTAGCGGGGGGTCCCTACTACAATGAGCAGTTCTTC
CASSDRLAGGPYYNEQFF
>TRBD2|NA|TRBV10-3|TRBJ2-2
TGTGCCATCAGTGAAGTGTGGGAGGGCCACAAATCAGGGGAGCTGTTTTTT
CAISEVWEGHKSGELFF
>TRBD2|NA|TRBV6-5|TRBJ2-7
TGTGCCAGCAGTTCCCCCAGCGCGGGAGATGTGGACGAGCAGTACTTC
CASSSPSAGDVDEQYF
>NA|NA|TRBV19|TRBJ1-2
TGTGCCAGTAGTATAGCTAATTACTATGGCTACACCTTC
CASSIANYYGYTF
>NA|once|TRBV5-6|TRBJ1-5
TGTGCCAGCAGCTCAACTCCTATGAGCAATCAGCCCCAGCATTTT
CASSSTPMSNQPQHF